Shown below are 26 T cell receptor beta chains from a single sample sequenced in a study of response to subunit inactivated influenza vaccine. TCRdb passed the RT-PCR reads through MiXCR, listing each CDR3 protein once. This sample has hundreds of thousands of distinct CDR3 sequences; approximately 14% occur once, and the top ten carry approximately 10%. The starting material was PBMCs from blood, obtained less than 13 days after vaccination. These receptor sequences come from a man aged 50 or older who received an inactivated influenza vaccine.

For the CDR3, the DNA is TGTGCCAGCAGTTACTCTCCCTTCAGGGAACCTAGAACACCAGCCACCGGGGAGCTGTTTTTT. As protein: CASSYSPFREPRTPATGELFF. This chain connects TRBV6-2 or TRBV6-3 to TRBJ2-2, with a weak D call TRBD1 (5 bases). CDR3 size: 21 residues. Looked up from germline, CDR1 is MNHEY and CDR2 is SVGEGT. V lost 0 bases and J lost 4, with 27 bases in between.

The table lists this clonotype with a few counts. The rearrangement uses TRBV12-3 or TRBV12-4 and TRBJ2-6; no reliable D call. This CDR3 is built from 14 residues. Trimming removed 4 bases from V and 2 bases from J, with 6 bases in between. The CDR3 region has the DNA TGTGCCAGCAGTTCCCAGGCTGGGGCCAACGTCCTGACTTTC. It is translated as CASSSQAGANVLTF.

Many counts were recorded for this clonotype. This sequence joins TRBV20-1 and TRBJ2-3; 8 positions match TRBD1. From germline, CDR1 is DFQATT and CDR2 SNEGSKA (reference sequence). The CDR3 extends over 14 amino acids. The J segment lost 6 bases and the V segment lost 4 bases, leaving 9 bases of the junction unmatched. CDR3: CSATADRVSDTQYF. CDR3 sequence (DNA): TGCAGTGCTACCGCGGACAGGGTATCCGATACGCAGTATTTT.

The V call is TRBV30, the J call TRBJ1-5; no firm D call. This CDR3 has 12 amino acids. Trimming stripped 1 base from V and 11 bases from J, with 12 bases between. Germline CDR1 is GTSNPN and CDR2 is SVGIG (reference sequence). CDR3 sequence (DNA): TGTGCCTGGAGTGGTGGGTTGGAGGCCCAGCATTTT. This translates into CAWSGGLEAQHF.

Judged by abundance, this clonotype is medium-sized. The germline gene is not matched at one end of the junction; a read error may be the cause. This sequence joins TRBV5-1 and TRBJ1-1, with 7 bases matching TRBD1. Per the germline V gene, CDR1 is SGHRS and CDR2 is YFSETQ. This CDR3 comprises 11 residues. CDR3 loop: CASSGGTEAFF. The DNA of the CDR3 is TGTGCCAGCTCCGGCGGGACAGAGGCTTTCTTT.

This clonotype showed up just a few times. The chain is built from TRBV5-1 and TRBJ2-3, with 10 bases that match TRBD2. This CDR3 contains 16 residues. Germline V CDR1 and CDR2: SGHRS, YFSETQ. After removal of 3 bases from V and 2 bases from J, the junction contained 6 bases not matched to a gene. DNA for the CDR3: TGCGCCAGCAGCTCAGGACTAGCGGCGGACACAGATACGCAGTATTTT. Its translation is CASSSGLAADTDTQYF.

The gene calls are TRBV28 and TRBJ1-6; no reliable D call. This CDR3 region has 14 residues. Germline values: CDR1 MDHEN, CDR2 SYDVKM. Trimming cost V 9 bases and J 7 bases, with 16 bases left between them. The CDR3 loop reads CASVPGVWNSPLHF. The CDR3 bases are TGTGCCAGTGTACCGGGCGTATGGAATTCACCCCTCCACTTT.

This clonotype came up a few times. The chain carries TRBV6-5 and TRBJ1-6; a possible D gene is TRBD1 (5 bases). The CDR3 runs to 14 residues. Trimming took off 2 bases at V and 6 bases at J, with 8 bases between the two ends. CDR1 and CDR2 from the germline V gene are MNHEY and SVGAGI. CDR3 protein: CASSYRGTNSPLHF. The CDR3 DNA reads TGTGCCAGCAGTTACAGGGGCACTAATTCACCCCTCCACTTT.

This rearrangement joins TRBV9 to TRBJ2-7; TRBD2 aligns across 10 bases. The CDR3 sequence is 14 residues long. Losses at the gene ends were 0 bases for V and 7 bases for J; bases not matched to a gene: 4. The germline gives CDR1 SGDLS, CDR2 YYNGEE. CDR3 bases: TGTGCCAGCAGCGTAGTAGCGGGAGGTGGTGAGCAGTACTTC. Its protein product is CASSVVAGGGEQYF.

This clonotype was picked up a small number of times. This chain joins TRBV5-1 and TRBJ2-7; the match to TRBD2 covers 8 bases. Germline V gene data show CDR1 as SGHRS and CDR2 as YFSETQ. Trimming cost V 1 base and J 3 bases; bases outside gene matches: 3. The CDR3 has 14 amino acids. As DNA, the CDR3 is TGCGCCAGCAGCTTGAGCGGGAGCGACTACGAGCAGTACTTC. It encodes CASSLSGSDYEQYF.

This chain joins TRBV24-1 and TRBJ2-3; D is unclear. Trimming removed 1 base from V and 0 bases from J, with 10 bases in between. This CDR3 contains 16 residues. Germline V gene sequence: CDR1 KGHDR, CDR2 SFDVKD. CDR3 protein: CATSDFKAASTDTQYF. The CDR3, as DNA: TGTGCCACCAGTGATTTCAAGGCAGCTAGCACAGATACGCAGTATTTT.

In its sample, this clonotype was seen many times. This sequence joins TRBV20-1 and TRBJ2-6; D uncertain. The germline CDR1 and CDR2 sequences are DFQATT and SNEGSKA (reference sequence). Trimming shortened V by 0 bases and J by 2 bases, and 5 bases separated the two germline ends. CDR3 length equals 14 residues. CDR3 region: CSARDRTGANVLTF. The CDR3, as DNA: TGCAGTGCTAGAGATAGGACTGGGGCCAACGTCCTGACTTTC.

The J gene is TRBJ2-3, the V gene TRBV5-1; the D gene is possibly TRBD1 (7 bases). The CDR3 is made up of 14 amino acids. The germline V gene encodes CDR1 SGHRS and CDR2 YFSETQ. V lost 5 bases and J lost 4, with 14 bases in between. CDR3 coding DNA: TGCGCCAGCAGGGTGGGACAGCGGGCAGATACGCAGTATTTT. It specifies CASRVGQRADTQYF.

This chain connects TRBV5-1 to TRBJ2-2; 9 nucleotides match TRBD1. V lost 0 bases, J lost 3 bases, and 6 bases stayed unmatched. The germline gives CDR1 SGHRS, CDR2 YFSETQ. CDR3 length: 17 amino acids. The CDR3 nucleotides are TGCGCCAGCAGCTTGGGGCTGGGACAGGGAGACACCGGGGAGCTGTTTTTT. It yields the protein CASSLGLGQGDTGELFF.

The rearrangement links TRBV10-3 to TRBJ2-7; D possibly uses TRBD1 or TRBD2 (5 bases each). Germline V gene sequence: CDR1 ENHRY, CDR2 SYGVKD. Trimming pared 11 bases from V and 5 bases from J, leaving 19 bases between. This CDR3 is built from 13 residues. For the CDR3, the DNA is TGTGCCTCTTCACACGGGGCTCAAAACGAGCAGTACTTC. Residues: CASSHGAQNEQYF.

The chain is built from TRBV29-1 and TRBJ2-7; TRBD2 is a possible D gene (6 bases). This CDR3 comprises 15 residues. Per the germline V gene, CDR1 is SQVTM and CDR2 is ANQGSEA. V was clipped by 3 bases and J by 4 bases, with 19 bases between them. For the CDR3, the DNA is TGCAGCGTTGAGGAGCGGTTCGGAGGGTCTTACGAGCAGTACTTC. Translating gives CSVEERFGGSYEQYF.

CDR3 DNA sequence: TGTGCCAGCAGTTCCCGGACTAGCGGGGGGCGTGGGCTAGATACGCAGTATTTT. Its protein product is CASSSRTSGGRGLDTQYF. The rearrangement links TRBV12-3 or TRBV12-4 to TRBJ2-3; TRBD2 matches at 14 bases. J gave up 5 bases and V 4 bases, and 11 bases lay outside the gene matches. The CDR3 is 18 amino acids.

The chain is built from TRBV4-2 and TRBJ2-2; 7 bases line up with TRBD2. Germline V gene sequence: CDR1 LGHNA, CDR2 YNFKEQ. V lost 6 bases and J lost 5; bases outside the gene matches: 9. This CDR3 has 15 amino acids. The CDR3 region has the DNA TGTGCCAGCAGGGGTACGGGAGGAAGTACCGGGGAGCTGTTTTTT. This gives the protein CASRGTGGSTGELFF.

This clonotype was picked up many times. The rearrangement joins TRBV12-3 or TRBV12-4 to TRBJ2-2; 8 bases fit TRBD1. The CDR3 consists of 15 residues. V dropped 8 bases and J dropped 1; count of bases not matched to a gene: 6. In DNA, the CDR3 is TGTGCCAGCTCGCTGGGACAGGTGAACACCGGGGAGCTGTTTTTT. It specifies CASSLGQVNTGELFF.

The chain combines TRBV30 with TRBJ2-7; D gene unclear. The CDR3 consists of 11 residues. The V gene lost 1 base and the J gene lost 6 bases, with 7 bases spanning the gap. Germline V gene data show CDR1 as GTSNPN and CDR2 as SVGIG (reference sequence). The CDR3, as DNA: TGTGCCTGGAGTGAAAGAACCGAGCAGTACTTC. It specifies CAWSERTEQYF.

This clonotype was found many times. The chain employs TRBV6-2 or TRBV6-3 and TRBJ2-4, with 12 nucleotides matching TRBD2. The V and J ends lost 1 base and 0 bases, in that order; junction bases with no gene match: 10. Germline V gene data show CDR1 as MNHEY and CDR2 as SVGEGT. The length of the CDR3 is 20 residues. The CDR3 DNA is TGTGCCAGCAGTTACTGGATCCAGACTAGCGGGAGAAGAGCCAAAAACATTCAGTACTTC. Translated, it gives CASSYWIQTSGRRAKNIQYF.

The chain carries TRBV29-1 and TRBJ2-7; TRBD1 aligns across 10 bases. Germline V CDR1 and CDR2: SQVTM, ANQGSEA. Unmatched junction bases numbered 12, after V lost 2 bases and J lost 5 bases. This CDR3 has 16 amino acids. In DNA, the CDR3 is TGCAGCGTTGAATCCCCCAGGGACAGGGGTCTCCACGAGCAGTACTTC. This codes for CSVESPRDRGLHEQYF.

CDR3 region: CASSQGSGRGSGNIQYF. The CDR3 DNA reads TGCGCCAGCAGCCAAGGGAGCGGCAGGGGGTCGGGAAACATTCAGTACTTC. The chain recombines TRBV4-3 with TRBJ2-4; the match to TRBD1 covers 7 bases. Looked up from germline, CDR1 is LGHNA and CDR2 is YSLEER. The CDR3 contains 17 residues. Trimming at V came to 1 base and at J to 6 bases, leaving 12 bases not matched to a gene.

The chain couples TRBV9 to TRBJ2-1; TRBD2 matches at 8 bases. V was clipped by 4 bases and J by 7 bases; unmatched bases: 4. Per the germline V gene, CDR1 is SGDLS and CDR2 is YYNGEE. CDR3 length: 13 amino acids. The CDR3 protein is CASSSGLVNEQFF. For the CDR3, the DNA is TGTGCCAGCAGCTCGGGACTAGTGAATGAGCAGTTCTTC.

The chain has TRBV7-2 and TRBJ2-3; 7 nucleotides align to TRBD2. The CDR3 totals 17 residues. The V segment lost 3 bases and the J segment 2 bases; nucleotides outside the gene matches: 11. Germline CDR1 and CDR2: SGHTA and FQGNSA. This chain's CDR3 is CASSFPEAGTYTDTQYF. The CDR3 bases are TGTGCCAGCAGCTTTCCGGAAGCGGGGACTTACACAGATACGCAGTATTTT.

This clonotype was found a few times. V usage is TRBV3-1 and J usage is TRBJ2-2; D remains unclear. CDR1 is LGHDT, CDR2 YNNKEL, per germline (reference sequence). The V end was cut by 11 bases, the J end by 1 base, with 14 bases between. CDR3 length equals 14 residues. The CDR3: CACRIQKNTGELFF. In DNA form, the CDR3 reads TGTGCCTGTCGGATCCAAAAGAACACCGGGGAGCTGTTTTTT.